This T cell receptor beta chain was documented in a study of T cell responses to AZD1222 COVID-19 vaccine. Germline V gives CDR1 SNHLY, CDR2 FYNNEI. Trimming at V came to 3 bases and at J to 7 bases, leaving 11 bases not matched to a gene. The CDR3 is 16 amino acids. Assay: immunoSEQ multiplex PCR; the TCRdb copy retains only in-frame clones and omits some. The table lists about 150,000 clones, approximately 94% of them singletons, with about 2.1% in the top ten. The V call is TRBV2, the J call TRBJ1-5; 8 positions match TRBD1. This specimen was peripheral blood, taken on day 0 of AZD1222 vaccination. This receptor was identified in an adult in good health. The CDR3, as DNA: TGTGCCAGCAGTGAGCCTGGGACAGGTCCGGGGCAGCCCCAGCATTTT. Its translation is CASSEPGTGPGQPQHF.